A single sample is the source of the 14 T cell receptor beta chains below, sequenced in a study of breast tumors, draining lymph nodes, adjacent tissues. The lymph nodes were axillary draining lymph nodes from breast cancer patients. TCRdb reprocessed the multiplex PCR reads via MiXCR and lists one record per CDR3 protein. Of around 300,000 distinct CDR3 sequences in the sample, 30% were seen once. The sample taken for sequencing was axillary lymph node tissue. Receptors originate from a female donor with breast cancer. Some clones in this sample may be carry-over from other donors' samples.

The chain uses TRBV27 and TRBJ2-3; D unresolved. CDR3 size: 13 residues. Looked up from germline, CDR1 is MNHEY and CDR2 is SMNVEV (reference sequence). Trimming pared 4 bases from V and 8 bases from J, leaving 13 bases between. The CDR3 region is CASSYGPSVTQYF. The CDR3 DNA sequence: TGTGCCAGCAGTTATGGACCCTCGGTTACGCAGTATTTT.

Regarding this clonotype: A read error is possible here, since a much larger clone lies one base away. The chain links TRBV5-1 to TRBJ2-1; 12 nucleotides match TRBD2. The CDR3 totals 17 residues. Germline lookup yields CDR1 SGHRS and CDR2 YFSETQ. This CDR3 is CAGSHRRTSGNHNEQFF. The CDR3 DNA is TGCGCCGGCAGCCATCGAAGGACTAGCGGGAACCACAATGAGCAGTTCTTC.

This clonotype was seen many times. The rearrangement uses TRBV6-1 and TRBJ2-7; possibly TRBD1 or TRBD2 for D (5 bases each). Germline values: CDR1 MNHNS, CDR2 SASEGT. The V and J ends lost 1 base and 5 bases respectively, with 15 bases between them. The CDR3 contains 15 residues. CDR3 sequence reads: CASSEGLGVNHEQYF. The CDR3 coding sequence is TGTGCCAGCAGTGAAGGTTTGGGGGTAAACCACGAGCAGTACTTC.

This clonotype was observed many times. The V call is TRBV3-1, the J call TRBJ2-1; possibly TRBD1 for D (6 bases). V lost 4 bases and J lost 3, with 13 bases in between. Germline lookup yields CDR1 LGHDT and CDR2 YNNKEL (reference sequence). The CDR3 consists of 15 residues. CDR3 bases: TGTGCCAGCAGCCTTCCCGTCAGGGGCTACAATGAGCAGTTCTTC. Its translation: CASSLPVRGYNEQFF.

In this sample, this clonotype turned up many times. The chain joins TRBV7-9 to TRBJ1-4, with D unclear. The V end was cut by 5 bases, the J end by 0 bases, with 19 bases between. The germline gives CDR1 SEHNR, CDR2 FQNEAQ (reference sequence). The CDR3 is made up of 18 amino acids. Here the CDR3 reads CASSPSRMRIATNEKLFF. CDR3 coding DNA: TGTGCCAGCAGCCCTTCTCGGATGCGAATTGCAACTAATGAAAAACTGTTTTTT. Full variable domain (remainder filled in from reference TRBV7-9 and TRBJ1-4): DTGVSQNPRHKITKRGQNVTFRCDPISEHNRLYWYRQTLGQGPEFLTYFQNEAQLEKSRLLSDRFSAERPKGSFSTLEIQRTEQGDSAMYLCASSPSRMRIATNEKLFFGSGTQLSVL.

There are many counts of this clonotype. The CDR3 spells CSSKREPDTQYF. The CDR3 region has the DNA TGCAGTTCCAAGCGGGAGCCAGATACGCAGTATTTT. This chain connects TRBV20-1 to TRBJ2-3; TRBD2 matches at 8 bases. This CDR3 is built from 12 residues. The V and J ends lost 8 bases and 4 bases, in that order; junction bases with no gene match: 5. Germline CDR1 and CDR2: DFQATT and SNEGSKA (reference sequence).

This clonotype has only a few counts. The chain uses TRBV30 and TRBJ1-2; 7 bases fit TRBD1. The CDR3 contains 13 residues. CDR1 is GTSNPN, CDR2 SVGIG, per germline (reference sequence). V lost 4 bases to trimming and J lost 3 bases; unmatched junction nucleotides: 5. The CDR3 DNA reads as TGTGCCTGGACGGCAGGGGGGGACTATGGCTACACCTTC. It codes for CAWTAGGDYGYTF.

As for this clonotype: The CDR3 carries no conserved terminal phenylalanine or tryptophan, so it likely arises from a read error. The limits of the CDR3 on the DNA are not certain, so only TCRdb's listed CDR3 is given. The chain uses TRBV7-9 and TRBJ1-2. Germline values: CDR1 SEHNR, CDR2 FQNEAQ (reference sequence). The CDR3 has 11 amino acids, counting both end residues. The CDR3 here is CASSLKQGDSY.

The rearrangement joins TRBV4-3 to TRBJ2-5; D unclear. Germline-derived CDR1 and CDR2 are LGHNA and YSLEER. V lost 1 base to trimming and J lost 4 bases, with 7 bases between them. The CDR3 is 13 residues long. In DNA form, the CDR3 reads TGCGCCAGCAGCCAAGTGTCGGGAGAGACCCAGTACTTC. It codes for CASSQVSGETQYF.

V gene TRBV7-8 combines with J gene TRBJ1-5; maybe TRBD1 (6 bases). V lost 1 base to trimming and J lost 11 bases, with 18 bases between them. Germline V gives CDR1 SGHVS, CDR2 FQNEAQ. CDR3 length equals 15 residues. In nucleotides, the CDR3 is TGTGCCAGCAGCTTAGAACAGGGACTAGAGGAGACCCAGCATTTT. It specifies CASSLEQGLEETQHF.

Ten or more counts support this clonotype. The chain couples TRBV28 to TRBJ1-6; D remains unclear. The CDR3 contains 14 residues. From germline, CDR1 is MDHEN and CDR2 SYDVKM. V was pared by 3 bases and J by 6 bases, with 9 bases between. The CDR3 DNA reads as TGTGCCAGCAGTTTCCACACCTCTAATTCACCCCTCCACTTT. Protein sequence: CASSFHTSNSPLHF.

To note about this clonotype: Likely a read error: the CDR3 ends without its conserved phenylalanine or tryptophan. V usage is TRBV10-1 and J usage is TRBJ1-5; 9 nucleotides match TRBD1. This CDR3 is built from 14 residues. J gave up 6 bases and V 6 bases, and 6 bases lay outside the gene matches. CDR1 and CDR2 from the germline V gene are WNHNN and SYGVQD (reference sequence). The CDR3 nucleotides read TGCGCCAGCAGCAAACAGGGGGCAATTCAGCCCCAGCATTTA. Its protein product is CASSKQGAIQPQHL.

A note on this clonotype: With a much larger clone just one base away, this may be a read error. The chain carries TRBV19 and TRBJ2-3; 10 bases line up with TRBD2. The CDR3 sequence is 17 residues long. V shed 4 bases, J shed 4 bases, and the junction held 11 bases outside the gene matches. The germline CDR1 and CDR2 sequences are LNHDA and SQIVND (reference sequence). The CDR3 nucleotides read TGTGCCAGTAGTAGACCGGGACTAGCGAAGGGGGCAGATACGCAGTATTTT. Encoded protein: CASSRPGLAKGADTQYF.

This clonotype was seen ten or more times. This chain connects TRBV19 to TRBJ2-7, with D maybe TRBD2 (6 bases). Trimming took 8 bases from V and 4 from J, leaving 21 bases between them. The CDR3 loop spans 15 amino acids. CDR1 and CDR2 from the germline V gene are LNHDA and SQIVND (reference sequence). The DNA for the CDR3 is TGTGCCAGTTCCTCCCCCGGGGGAAGCGTTTACGAGCAGTACTTC. Its protein is CASSSPGGSVYEQYF.